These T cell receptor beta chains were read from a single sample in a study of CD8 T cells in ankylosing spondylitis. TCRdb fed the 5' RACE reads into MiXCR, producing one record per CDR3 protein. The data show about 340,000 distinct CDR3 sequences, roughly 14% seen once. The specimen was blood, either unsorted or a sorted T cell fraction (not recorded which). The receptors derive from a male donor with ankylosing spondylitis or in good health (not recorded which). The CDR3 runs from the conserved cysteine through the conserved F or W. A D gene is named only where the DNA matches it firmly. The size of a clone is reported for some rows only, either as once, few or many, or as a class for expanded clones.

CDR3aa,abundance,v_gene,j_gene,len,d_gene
CASRRGSGRKVGEQYF,few,TRBV10-2,TRBJ2-7,16,TRBD2
CSVETSGHTDTQYF,.,TRBV29-1,TRBJ2-3,14,TRBD2
CASSSSAGGIWSPLHF,.,TRBV12-3/TRBV12-4,TRBJ1-6,16,.
CASSYSRKETQYF,few,TRBV6-6,TRBJ2-5,13,.
CASSFSQWNTEAFF,few,TRBV12-3/TRBV12-4,TRBJ1-1,14,.
CASSLFRPGETYEQYF,.,TRBV27,TRBJ2-7,16,.
CASSPRFIQETQYF,few,TRBV7-2,TRBJ2-5,14,.
CATSIRGDPGRQPGWPQHF,.,TRBV24-1,TRBJ1-5,19,.
CASSLRLDTGELFF,.,TRBV11-2,TRBJ2-2,14,.
CASGLVGGRSYEQYF,few,TRBV12-5,TRBJ2-7,15,TRBD2
CASSLAPLSSYNEQFF,few,TRBV5-1,TRBJ2-1,16,.
CASSPAPSSYEQYF,.,TRBV12-3/TRBV12-4,TRBJ2-7,14,.
CSVRREDTGELFF,.,TRBV20-1,TRBJ2-2,13,.
CASSLEGGWTQYF,few,TRBV7-2,TRBJ2-5,13,.
CASSYSSLLGGNTEAFF,many,TRBV5-1,TRBJ1-1,17,.
CASSPGTGSLDYTF,many,TRBV5-1,TRBJ1-2,14,TRBD1
CASSAYLLPRETQYF,.,TRBV11-2,TRBJ2-5,15,.
CASSSRDTKDEQYF,.,TRBV5-1,TRBJ2-7,14,.
CASSLAGTVGTDTQYF,.,TRBV5-1,TRBJ2-3,16,.
CAISESNREWGVTQYF,.,TRBV10-3,TRBJ2-5,16,.
CASSVDMWGWSLGGYTF,many,TRBV6-1,TRBJ1-2,17,.
CASSLGGTGKTEAFF,many,TRBV12-3/TRBV12-4,TRBJ1-1,15,TRBD1